A single sample is the source of the 14 T cell receptor beta chains below, sequenced in a study of blood T cell repertoires in COVID-19. Produced via immunoSEQ multiplex PCR; TCRdb's table is partial and in-frame only. Of under 300,000 clones in the sample, roughly 86% were seen once. Sample: peripheral blood. These receptors were collected from a woman aged 30 to 39 with acute or convalescent COVID-19.

The chain is built from TRBV19 and TRBJ2-1, with TRBD2 matching over 11 bases. The germline gives CDR1 LNHDA, CDR2 SQIVND (reference sequence). The ends lost 4 bases at V and 10 bases at J; junction bases unmatched: 9. The CDR3 covers 15 residues. The CDR3 DNA reads TGTGCCAGTAGTACGACTAGCGGGGCCCAGGCGGAGCAGTTCTTC. Translation gives CASSTTSGAQAEQFF.

V usage is TRBV4-1 and J usage is TRBJ2-7, with TRBD2 identical over 9 bases. CDR1 is MGHRA and CDR2 is YSYEKL in the germline V gene. J lost 3 bases, V lost 0 bases, and 15 bases had no gene match. The length of the CDR3 is 19 residues. The CDR3 loop is CASSQDRHSASGKVYEQYF. The CDR3 DNA follows: TGCGCCAGCAGCCAAGATCGACACTCGGCTAGCGGGAAGGTCTACGAGCAGTACTTC.

This chain connects TRBV30 to TRBJ1-4; the match to TRBD1 covers 10 bases. Germline V gene data show CDR1 as GTSNPN and CDR2 as SVGIG (reference sequence). J gave up 7 bases and V 1 base, and 6 bases lay outside the gene matches. CDR3 length: 15 residues. CDR3 in DNA: TGTGCCTGGAGTGGATCGGGACAGGGGACTGAAAAACTGTTTTTT. Translation: CAWSGSGQGTEKLFF.

V usage is TRBV5-1 and J usage is TRBJ2-7; D might be TRBD1 (6 bases). Germline values: CDR1 SGHRS, CDR2 YFSETQ. This CDR3 comprises 14 residues. V lost 2 bases and J 1 base, leaving 10 bases between the germline ends. The CDR3 loop is CASSLADRSYEQYF. The CDR3 region has the DNA TGCGCCAGCAGCTTAGCAGACAGGTCCTACGAGCAGTACTTC.

The chain employs TRBV29-1 and TRBJ1-3; the match to TRBD1 covers 7 bases. CDR1 and CDR2 from the germline V gene are SQVTM and ANQGSEA. Unmatched junction bases numbered 5, after V lost 6 bases and J lost 3 bases. This CDR3 has 13 amino acids. CDR3 protein: CSVTGVVGNTIYF. The DNA of the CDR3 is TGCAGCGTCACAGGGGTTGTTGGAAACACCATATATTTT.

V and J are TRBV7-9 and TRBJ1-2, with D tentatively TRBD1 (6 bases). This CDR3 comprises 14 residues. V was pared by 7 bases and J by 5 bases, with 17 bases between. CDR1 is SEHNR, CDR2 FQNEAQ, per germline (reference sequence). The DNA of the CDR3 is TGTGCCAGCACCCGGTTGGACAGCTTATATGGCTACACCTTC. This encodes CASTRLDSLYGYTF.

The J gene is TRBJ1-1, the V gene TRBV9, with TRBD1 identical over 8 bases. The V gene end was trimmed by 4 bases and the J gene end by 6 bases; junction bases not matched to a gene: 5. The germline gives CDR1 SGDLS, CDR2 YYNGEE. CDR3 length equals 13 residues. The chain's CDR3 is CASSLHRGAEAFF. The CDR3 nucleotides read TGTGCCAGCAGCTTACACAGGGGGGCTGAAGCTTTCTTT.

V gene TRBV7-6 combines with J gene TRBJ2-7; no clear D. V dropped 1 base and J dropped 4 bases, with 14 bases sitting between them. The germline CDR1 and CDR2 sequences are SGHVS and FNYEAQ. This CDR3 is 15 amino acids long. DNA of the CDR3: TGTGCCAGCAGCTTAGGTGGTAGCTCCCTGTACGAGCAGTACTTC. Translating it yields CASSLGGSSLYEQYF.

The chain employs TRBV6-5 and TRBJ2-2, with 7 positions matching TRBD1. The germline CDR1 and CDR2 sequences are MNHEY and SVGAGI. The V and J ends lost 6 bases and 5 bases, in that order; junction bases with no gene match: 9. CDR3 length: 15 residues. DNA of the CDR3: TGTGCCAGCAGCGTAGGGGACAGAAAAACCGGGGAGCTGTTTTTT. It yields the protein CASSVGDRKTGELFF.

V and J are TRBV6-5 and TRBJ1-2; 7 bases map to TRBD1. Germline V gene sequence: CDR1 MNHEY, CDR2 SVGAGI. Trimming removed 0 bases from V and 4 bases from J; junction bases left unmatched: 2. CDR3 length: 14 amino acids. The CDR3 sequence is CASSYSTGPYGYTF. DNA of the CDR3: TGTGCCAGCAGTTACTCGACAGGGCCCTATGGCTACACCTTC.

This clone was seen a few times. The genes are TRBV10-3 and TRBJ1-2, with no clear D. V lost 7 bases and J lost 7, with 19 bases in between. From germline, CDR1 is ENHRY and CDR2 SYGVKD. The CDR3 length is 14 residues. CDR3 bases: TGTGCCATCACCCCGGACGGAGGAAGTGGTGGCTACACCTTC. Translating gives CAITPDGGSGGYTF.

The J gene is TRBJ2-5, the V gene TRBV6-6; 7 bases are a match to TRBD1. The V segment lost 6 bases and the J segment 2 bases; nucleotides outside the gene matches: 12. The length of the CDR3 is 16 residues. Germline V gene data show CDR1 as MNHNY and CDR2 as SVGAGI (reference sequence). CDR3 sequence reads: CASRFNDRDKQETQYF. CDR3 coding DNA: TGTGCCAGCAGGTTCAACGACAGGGACAAACAAGAGACCCAGTACTTC.

The chain joins TRBV9 to TRBJ2-1; TRBD2 matches at 9 bases. Germline CDR1 and CDR2: SGDLS and YYNGEE. This CDR3 comprises 17 residues. With V trimmed by 0 bases and J by 3 bases, 7 bases remained unmatched. CDR3 DNA sequence: TGTGCCAGCAGCGTAGGGGCTAGCGGGACATACTACAATGAGCAGTTCTTC. This sequence encodes CASSVGASGTYYNEQFF.

V is TRBV7-8 and J is TRBJ1-4; D is undetermined. CDR3 size: 13 residues. Trimming took 5 bases from V and 10 from J, leaving 14 bases between them. Germline CDR1 SGHVS, CDR2 FQNEAQ. DNA of the CDR3: TGTGCCAGCAGCCACTCTCAGGTGGGAAAACTGTTTTTT. Protein product: CASSHSQVGKLFF.